The present T cell receptor (beta chain) was sequenced within a study of blood T cell repertoires in COVID-19. The wider study: The origin of the acute and convalescent COVID-19 samples was the United States, Italy and Spain. The analysed material was cDNA or gDNA that came from T cells, B-cell-depleted T cells, or PBMCs.

In the original workflow: Nucleated cell counts were estimated from reference gene primer amplification. The repertoire was sequenced with immunoSEQ multiplex PCR; TCRdb's copy has only in-frame clones and lacks some. Clonal size and the V and J genes are those of that table, whereas D and trimming came from the DNA. The sample shows roughly 140,000 clones, approximately 90% of them seen only once. Germline values: CDR1 MNHEY, CDR2 SVGEGT. V lost 6 bases and J lost 1; bases outside the gene matches: 7. The CDR3 sequence is 15 residues long. The rearrangement uses TRBV6-2 or TRBV6-3 and TRBJ2-5; 8 bases line up with TRBD2. The clonotype was recovered from a woman aged 70-85 years with acute or convalescent COVID-19. The sample taken for sequencing was peripheral blood. CDR3 coding DNA: TGTGCCAGCAGCGCCCCGGGGGGGCTCCAAGAGACCCAGTACTTC. Translation gives CASSAPGGLQETQYF.